This entry concerns a single T cell receptor (beta chain). Treatment described: oral pan-JAK inhibitor, 5-10 mg twice daily. Alopecia areata patients provided lesional scalp punch biopsies and peripheral blood. These data originate in a study of CD8+ T cells in alopecia areata. Across the whole study: In an open-label trial, patients got 5 to 10 mg tofacitinib twice daily. The investigators scored severity in treated patients by the percentage of affected scalp area.

TCR sequencing used cDNA made by reverse transcription of extracted RNA. Generated by immunoSEQ multiplex PCR, the TCRdb table keeps only in-frame clones and is missing some. This table holds about 210,000 clones, around two fifths found once. Sequencing was performed on CD4+ T cells sorted from blood, taken between weeks 36 and 40, from a patient treated with tofacitinib. The sequence was obtained from a human donor with alopecia areata.

The CDR3: CASSRSGSSNEKLFF. The CDR3 DNA sequence: TGCGCCAGCAGCCGCTCCGGGTCATCTAATGAAAAACTGTTTTTT. The chain is built from TRBV4-3 and TRBJ1-4; D is undetermined. The V gene lost 4 bases and the J gene lost 3 bases, with 12 bases spanning the gap. CDR3 length: 15 amino acids. Germline V gene data show CDR1 as LGHNA and CDR2 as YSLEER.